A single sample is the source of the 23 T cell receptor beta chains below, sequenced in a study of control samples from healthy donors and cancer patients. The assay was immunoSEQ multiplex PCR, and TCRdb's table has in-frame clones only and misses some. In the table there are about 410,000 clones, about 93% of which are singletons. The source material was PBMCs. The receptors originated from a man aged 40-55 years with head and neck cancer.

The rearrangement links TRBV27 to TRBJ2-7; 10 nucleotides agree with TRBD1. After removal of 6 bases from V and 6 bases from J, the junction contained 2 bases not matched to a gene. CDR3 length: 12 residues. Per germline, CDR1 MNHEY and CDR2 SMNVEV (reference sequence). CDR3 in amino acids: CASRTGGFEQYF. The CDR3 DNA is TGTGCCAGCAGGACAGGGGGCTTCGAGCAGTACTTC.

V and J are TRBV28 and TRBJ2-5, with D perhaps TRBD1 (5 bases). The CDR3 consists of 14 residues. Trimming removed 3 bases at V and 9 bases at J, with 17 bases between. CDR1 MDHEN and CDR2 SYDVKM come from the germline V gene. The CDR3 DNA reads as TGTGCCAGCAGTTTCCCCCAGGGATACGAGGCCCAGTACTTC. Its translation: CASSFPQGYEAQYF.

The rearrangement uses TRBV10-2 and TRBJ2-7; no clear D. V was trimmed by 0 bases and J by 6 bases, leaving 6 bases between them. The V gene's germline CDR1 is WSHSY and CDR2 SAAADI. The CDR3 length is 12 residues. In DNA, the CDR3 is TGCGCCAGCAGTGAGTCGGCGGTCGAGCAGTACTTC. This translates into CASSESAVEQYF.

This chain connects TRBV20-1 to TRBJ1-6; D remains unclear. Trimming took 3 bases from V and 7 from J, leaving 10 bases between them. This CDR3 is built from 13 residues. Germline V gives CDR1 DFQATT, CDR2 SNEGSKA (reference sequence). The CDR3 nucleotides read TGCAGTGCTAGTGATGCGGGGAATTCACCCCTCCACTTT. This sequence encodes CSASDAGNSPLHF.

This rearrangement joins TRBV12-5 to TRBJ2-4, with D possibly matching TRBD2 (7 bases). The CDR3 spans 14 residues. Germline V lookup: CDR1 LGHNT, CDR2 FRNRAP. Trimming left V 6 bases short and J 6 bases short, with 15 bases between. The CDR3 sequence: CASGSAGAVNIQYF. CDR3 sequence (DNA): TGTGCTAGTGGGTCGGCGGGGGCGGTAAACATTCAGTACTTC.

The V call is TRBV10-3, the J call TRBJ2-1; the match to TRBD2 covers 7 bases. The germline V gene has CDR1 ENHRY and CDR2 SYGVKD. This CDR3 is 13 amino acids long. Unmatched junction bases numbered 4, after V lost 8 bases and J lost 3 bases. CDR3 region: CAIWGGNYNEQFF. The CDR3 coding sequence is TGTGCCATCTGGGGGGGTAACTACAATGAGCAGTTCTTC.

The V gene is TRBV5-1, the J gene TRBJ2-4; D perhaps matches TRBD2 (6 bases). This CDR3 spans 16 amino acids. Germline-derived CDR1 and CDR2 are SGHRS and YFSETQ. With 0 bases removed from V and 0 bases from J, the gap between germline ends came to 10 bases. CDR3 sequence reads: CASSLDEGLAKNIQYF. The CDR3 DNA follows: TGCGCCAGCAGCTTGGACGAGGGACTAGCCAAAAACATTCAGTACTTC. The whole variable domain, filled in from reference TRBV5-1 and TRBJ2-4, reads KAGVTQTPRYLIKTRGQQVTLSCSPISGHRSVSWYQQTPGQGLQFLFEYFSETQRNKGNFPGRFSGRQFSNSRSEMNVSTLELGDSALYLCASSLDEGLAKNIQYFGAGTRLSVL.

This chain uses TRBV7-9 with TRBJ2-7, with 9 bases fitting TRBD2. The CDR3 extends over 19 amino acids. Trimming cost V 0 bases and J 1 base; bases outside gene matches: 13. Germline V lookup: CDR1 SEHNR, CDR2 FQNEAQ (reference sequence). The DNA of the CDR3 is TGTGCCAGCAGCTTAGCGCTCCGGGCAGCGGGGGGTCAATCCTACGAGCAGTACTTC. Translation: CASSLALRAAGGQSYEQYF.

The CDR3 is CASSLRGVHYTF. DNA of the CDR3: TGTGCCAGCAGCTTGAGGGGAGTTCACTACACCTTC. V and J are TRBV5-4 and TRBJ1-2; tentative D call: TRBD1 (5 bases). This CDR3 region has 12 residues. V lost 1 base and J 10 bases, leaving 11 bases between the germline ends. Germline lookup yields CDR1 SGHNT and CDR2 YYREEE (reference sequence).

The chain is built from TRBV27 and TRBJ2-6; 8 positions match TRBD1. V gave up 5 bases and J gave up 0 bases; unmatched junction bases: 9. The germline V gene has CDR1 MNHEY and CDR2 SMNVEV (reference sequence). This CDR3 contains 18 residues. CDR3 sequence reads: CASSLKTGAFSGANVLTF. CDR3 DNA sequence: TGTGCCAGCAGTCTAAAGACAGGGGCCTTCTCTGGGGCCAACGTCCTGACTTTC.

This chain links TRBV30 with TRBJ1-5; no reliable D call. Per germline, CDR1 GTSNPN and CDR2 SVGIG (reference sequence). This CDR3 contains 12 residues. The germline V and J ends were trimmed by 5 bases and 5 bases, with 10 bases remaining between them. The CDR3 DNA sequence: TGTGCCTGGGTGGACCAGGATCAGCCCCAGCATTTT. It is translated as CAWVDQDQPQHF.

The chain couples TRBV19 to TRBJ2-7, with 8 bases identical to TRBD1. J lost 5 bases, V lost 6 bases, and 9 bases had no gene match. This CDR3 is built from 14 residues. Germline CDR1 and CDR2: LNHDA and SQIVND (reference sequence). The CDR3 spells CASRQQGVSDEQYF. The CDR3 DNA sequence: TGTGCCAGTAGACAACAGGGGGTAAGTGACGAGCAGTACTTC.

V is TRBV27 and J is TRBJ1-3; D possibly corresponds to TRBD1 (5 bases). The V end lost 5 bases, the J end lost 5 bases, and 13 bases lay between the germline ends. The CDR3 extends over 14 amino acids. The germline CDR1 and CDR2 sequences are MNHEY and SMNVEV (reference sequence). The CDR3, as DNA: TGTGCCAGCAGTCCCCAGGGACTGCGAAACACCATATATTTT. The encoded protein is CASSPQGLRNTIYF.

CDR3 coding DNA: TGTGCCAGCAGCCAAGAAGGGGTAGCTTTCTTT. Translating it yields CASSQEGVAFF. This chain uses TRBV3-1 (or the pseudogene TRBV3-2) with TRBJ1-1; a possible D gene is TRBD1 (5 bases). CDR1 is LGHDT, CDR2 YNNKEL, per germline (reference sequence). The CDR3 has 11 residues. V lost 0 bases and J lost 10, with 6 bases in between.

The rearrangement uses TRBV11-3 and TRBJ2-2; D perhaps matches TRBD1 (5 bases). Between the trimmed V and J ends, which lost 4 bases and 0 bases, there was a span of 12 bases. The CDR3 has 16 amino acids. The germline CDR1 and CDR2 sequences are SGHNT and YENEEA. The CDR3 region has the DNA TGTGCCAGCAGCTCCTGGACACTCGCGAACACCGGGGAGCTGTTTTTT. Translating gives CASSSWTLANTGELFF.

This sequence joins TRBV19 and TRBJ2-3; D is unresolved. With 1 base removed from V and 0 bases from J, the gap between germline ends came to 8 bases. The CDR3 extends over 15 amino acids. CDR1 is LNHDA, CDR2 SQIVND, per germline (reference sequence). CDR3 residues: CASSIGGSSTDTQYF. CDR3 DNA sequence: TGTGCCAGTAGTATAGGCGGTTCAAGCACAGATACGCAGTATTTT.

The gene calls are TRBV2 and TRBJ1-1; no definite D call. This CDR3 region has 14 residues. Deletions cut 5 bases from V and 1 base from J, with 11 bases between. Germline values: CDR1 SNHLY, CDR2 FYNNEI. In DNA, the CDR3 is TGTGCCAGCAGTCACACCCCGGGGAACACTGAAGCTTTCTTT. Its translation: CASSHTPGNTEAFF.

The chain couples TRBV7-9 to TRBJ1-4, with no clear D. V was trimmed by 2 bases and J by 6 bases, leaving 16 bases between them. Germline V gene lookup returns CDR1 SEHNR and CDR2 FQNEAQ (reference sequence). This CDR3 region has 16 residues. The CDR3: CASSLWRAEKHEKLFF. DNA for the CDR3: TGTGCCAGCAGCTTATGGCGGGCGGAAAAACATGAAAAACTGTTTTTT.

The V call is TRBV9, the J call TRBJ1-3; D call uncertain. CDR1 is SGDLS and CDR2 is YYNGEE in the germline V gene. With 3 bases removed from V and 0 bases from J, the gap between germline ends came to 13 bases. The CDR3 has 16 amino acids. CDR3 sequence reads: CASSENRRISGNTIYF. In DNA, the CDR3 is TGTGCCAGCAGCGAGAATCGGCGGATCTCTGGAAACACCATATATTTT.

The J gene is TRBJ1-3, the V gene TRBV19; D is unresolved. The CDR3 is 14 residues long. Looked up from germline, CDR1 is LNHDA and CDR2 is SQIVND (reference sequence). The germline V and J ends were trimmed by 5 bases and 4 bases, with 12 bases remaining between them. CDR3 residues: CASSGSGDGNTIYF. For the CDR3, the DNA is TGTGCCAGTAGTGGTTCGGGAGACGGAAACACCATATATTTT.

The gene calls are TRBV7-3 and TRBJ2-5, with D possibly TRBD1 on 6 matching bases. V was cut by 3 bases and J by 5 bases, with 13 bases left in between. The CDR3 contains 14 residues. Germline V CDR1 and CDR2: SGHTA, FQGTGA. The CDR3 DNA follows: TGTGCCAGCAGCTTCTCGGCTCAGGGGGAGACCCAGTACTTC. Amino acids: CASSFSAQGETQYF.

This clone came up a few times. This chain connects TRBV11-2 to TRBJ1-3; D remains unclear. Germline CDR1 is SGHAT and CDR2 is FQNNGV. Trimming took 0 bases from V and 0 from J, leaving 9 bases between them. The CDR3 consists of 16 residues. The DNA for the CDR3 is TGTGCCAGCAGCTTAGATAGGGTGACCTCTGGAAACACCATATATTTT. Amino acid sequence: CASSLDRVTSGNTIYF.

V and J are TRBV27 and TRBJ2-7; D uncertain. Trimming removed 6 bases at V and 6 bases at J, with 9 bases between. This CDR3 region has 11 residues. Germline V CDR1 and CDR2: MNHEY, SMNVEV (reference sequence). Here the CDR3 DNA reads TGTGCCAGCAGCCTGGGCCTCGAGCAGTACTTC. Translating gives CASSLGLEQYF.